These T cell receptor beta chains were read from a single sample in a study of cytotoxic CD8 clonotypes in ibrutinib-treated CLL. The protocol was immunoSEQ multiplex PCR, while the TCRdb copy is restricted to in-frame clones and leaves out a portion. The table has tens of thousands of clones, 90% seen once. The sequencing here drew on PBMCs, taken after 12 months of ibrutinib treatment. The receptors were sampled from a human donor with chronic lymphocytic leukemia. Each CDR3 is given with its conserved first and last residue. The order of the fields is clone size, V gene, J gene, D gene, CDR3 protein, CDR3 DNA. A D gene is named only where the DNA matches it firmly. Clone size appears in some rows only: once, few, many, or a class for an expanded clone.

clone_size: .; v_call: TRBV6-5; j_call: TRBJ2-7; d_call: .; cdr3_aa: CASSERRRREEQYF; cdr3_nt: TGTGCCAGCAGTGAACGCCGGCGGAGGGAAGAGCAGTACTTC
clone_size: .; v_call: TRBV5-1; j_call: TRBJ2-7; d_call: TRBD2; cdr3_aa: CASSLGGRSSYEQYF; cdr3_nt: TGCGCCAGCAGCTTGGGCGGGAGGTCATCCTACGAGCAGTACTTC
clone_size: .; v_call: TRBV7-9; j_call: TRBJ2-1; d_call: .; cdr3_aa: CASSLGGEQFF; cdr3_nt: TGTGCCAGCAGCTTAGGGGGGGAGCAGTTCTTC
clone_size: .; v_call: TRBV5-8; j_call: TRBJ2-2; d_call: .; cdr3_aa: CASSFSTGELFF; cdr3_nt: TGTGCCAGCAGCTTTAGCACCGGGGAGCTGTTTTTT
clone_size: .; v_call: TRBV19; j_call: TRBJ1-2; d_call: TRBD1; cdr3_aa: CASSRIRDRVYGYTF; cdr3_nt: TGTGCCAGTAGTCGCATCCGGGACAGGGTATATGGCTACACCTTC
clone_size: .; v_call: TRBV11-2; j_call: TRBJ2-5; d_call: .; cdr3_aa: CASSLAQETQYF; cdr3_nt: TGTGCCAGCAGCTTAGCCCAAGAGACCCAGTACTTC
clone_size: few; v_call: TRBV19; j_call: TRBJ2-2; d_call: .; cdr3_aa: CASRVIAGELFF; cdr3_nt: TGTGCCAGTAGGGTAATTGCCGGGGAGCTGTTTTTT
clone_size: .; v_call: TRBV6-5; j_call: TRBJ1-2; d_call: TRBD1; cdr3_aa: CASSYSRTGYGYTF; cdr3_nt: TGTGCCAGCAGTTACTCCAGGACAGGGTATGGCTACACCTTC
clone_size: .; v_call: TRBV7-3; j_call: TRBJ2-7; d_call: TRBD1; cdr3_aa: CASSLEVGLGTGFNEQYF; cdr3_nt: TGTGCCAGCAGCCTCGAAGTGGGGCTCGGGACAGGGTTCAACGAGCAGTACTTC
clone_size: .; v_call: TRBV4-2; j_call: TRBJ2-1; d_call: TRBD1; cdr3_aa: CASSLGDRDNNEQFF; cdr3_nt: TGTGCCAGCAGCCTAGGGGACAGGGACAACAATGAGCAGTTCTTC
clone_size: .; v_call: TRBV9; j_call: TRBJ1-1; d_call: .; cdr3_aa: CASSVSTPEPLNTEAFF; cdr3_nt: TGTGCCAGCAGCGTCTCCACCCCAGAGCCTTTGAACACTGAAGCTTTCTTT
clone_size: .; v_call: TRBV28; j_call: TRBJ2-7; d_call: TRBD1; cdr3_aa: CASSGGGRTGWEQYF; cdr3_nt: TGTGCCAGCAGTGGGGGTGGACGGACAGGTTGGGAGCAGTACTTC
clone_size: .; v_call: TRBV2; j_call: TRBJ1-6; d_call: .; cdr3_aa: CASTERKAGNNSPLHF; cdr3_nt: TGTGCCAGCACTGAACGAAAAGCAGGGAATAATTCACCCCTCCACTTT
clone_size: .; v_call: TRBV7-3; j_call: TRBJ1-3; d_call: .; cdr3_aa: CASSLVGSGNTIYF; cdr3_nt: TGTGCCAGCAGCTTAGTTGGGTCTGGAAACACCATATATTTT
clone_size: .; v_call: TRBV9; j_call: TRBJ2-3; d_call: .; cdr3_aa: CASSSGFSTDTQYF; cdr3_nt: TGTGCCAGCAGCTCCGGGTTTAGCACAGATACGCAGTATTTT
clone_size: .; v_call: TRBV28; j_call: TRBJ1-4; d_call: .; cdr3_aa: CASRAPVGREPEKLFF; cdr3_nt: TGTGCCAGCAGGGCCCCTGTGGGCAGGGAGCCCGAAAAACTGTTTTTT
clone_size: .; v_call: TRBV14; j_call: TRBJ2-3; d_call: .; cdr3_aa: CASSQPLTSHPDTQYF; cdr3_nt: TGTGCCAGCAGCCAACCGCTGACTAGTCACCCAGATACGCAGTATTTT
clone_size: few; v_call: TRBV7-6; j_call: TRBJ2-2; d_call: .; cdr3_aa: CASSLYSGANTGELFF; cdr3_nt: TGTGCCAGCAGCTTATACAGCGGAGCTAACACCGGGGAGCTGTTTTTT
clone_size: .; v_call: TRBV5-1; j_call: TRBJ2-1; d_call: .; cdr3_aa: CASSPLLREDEQFF; cdr3_nt: TGCGCCAGCAGCCCCCTATTGAGAGAGGATGAGCAGTTCTTC
clone_size: .; v_call: TRBV19; j_call: TRBJ2-7; d_call: .; cdr3_aa: CASSIGGTYAYEQYF; cdr3_nt: TGTGCCAGTAGTATAGGGGGGACCTATGCCTACGAGCAGTACTTC
clone_size: .; v_call: TRBV4-1; j_call: TRBJ1-4; d_call: .; cdr3_aa: CASKVDQVNEKLFF; cdr3_nt: TGCGCCAGCAAGGTTGACCAAGTCAATGAAAAACTGTTTTTT
clone_size: .; v_call: TRBV21-1; j_call: TRBJ2-7; d_call: .; cdr3_aa: CASSKDVGGIRLEQYF; cdr3_nt: TGTGCCAGCAGCAAAGATGTCGGGGGCATCAGGCTCGAGCAGTACTTC
clone_size: .; v_call: TRBV25-1; j_call: TRBJ1-2; d_call: TRBD1; cdr3_aa: CASSELDRPTRYGYTF; cdr3_nt: TGTGCCAGCAGTGAATTGGACAGGCCAACACGCTATGGCTACACCTTC
clone_size: .; v_call: TRBV7-8; j_call: TRBJ1-3; d_call: .; cdr3_aa: CASSLRGKSSEGPGNTIYF; cdr3_nt: TGTGCCAGCAGCTTAAGGGGCAAGAGTAGTGAAGGACCTGGAAACACCATATATTTT
clone_size: .; v_call: TRBV12-5; j_call: TRBJ2-2; d_call: TRBD1; cdr3_aa: CASGQGQYTGELFF; cdr3_nt: TGTGCTAGTGGTCAGGGACAGTACACCGGGGAGCTGTTTTTT
clone_size: .; v_call: TRBV11-3; j_call: TRBJ1-2; d_call: .; cdr3_aa: CASSLDYRYGYTF; cdr3_nt: TGTGCCAGCAGCTTAGATTATCGCTATGGCTACACCTTC
clone_size: .; v_call: TRBV29-1; j_call: TRBJ2-7; d_call: .; cdr3_aa: CSVVQLPTYEQYF; cdr3_nt: TGCAGCGTTGTGCAGTTGCCCACCTACGAGCAGTACTTC
clone_size: .; v_call: TRBV7-6; j_call: TRBJ2-1; d_call: .; cdr3_aa: CASSFPRNEQFF; cdr3_nt: TGTGCCAGCAGCTTCCCCCGCAATGAGCAGTTCTTC
clone_size: .; v_call: TRBV4-1; j_call: TRBJ2-3; d_call: .; cdr3_aa: CASSQDFRWQGTDTQYF; cdr3_nt: TGCGCCAGCAGCCAAGATTTCCGGTGGCAGGGCACAGATACGCAGTATTTT
clone_size: .; v_call: TRBV6-6; j_call: TRBJ1-2; d_call: TRBD1; cdr3_aa: CASKPTGDRGYTF; cdr3_nt: TGTGCCAGCAAGCCTACAGGGGATCGCGGCTACACCTTC
clone_size: .; v_call: TRBV30; j_call: TRBJ2-5; d_call: TRBD1; cdr3_aa: CAWTPGQAETQYF; cdr3_nt: TGTGCCTGGACCCCGGGACAGGCGGAGACCCAGTACTTC
clone_size: .; v_call: TRBV19; j_call: TRBJ2-5; d_call: .; cdr3_aa: CASSIFGAGPETQYF; cdr3_nt: TGTGCCAGTAGTATATTCGGGGCAGGCCCAGAGACCCAGTACTTC
clone_size: .; v_call: TRBV5-4; j_call: TRBJ1-2; d_call: TRBD1; cdr3_aa: CASSMPGGESGYTF; cdr3_nt: TGTGCCAGCAGCATGCCAGGGGGCGAGAGTGGCTACACCTTC
clone_size: .; v_call: TRBV4-1; j_call: TRBJ2-7; d_call: .; cdr3_aa: CASSQEPGSSYEQYF; cdr3_nt: TGCGCCAGCAGCCAGGAACCAGGGAGCTCCTACGAGCAGTACTTC
clone_size: .; v_call: TRBV7-3; j_call: TRBJ2-1; d_call: .; cdr3_aa: CASSVPWRSYNEQFF; cdr3_nt: TGTGCCAGCAGCGTACCCTGGCGTTCCTACAATGAGCAGTTCTTC
clone_size: .; v_call: TRBV28; j_call: TRBJ2-7; d_call: .; cdr3_aa: CASSLQVGGSTYEQYF; cdr3_nt: TGTGCCAGCAGTTTACAAGTGGGCGGTTCGACCTACGAGCAGTACTTC